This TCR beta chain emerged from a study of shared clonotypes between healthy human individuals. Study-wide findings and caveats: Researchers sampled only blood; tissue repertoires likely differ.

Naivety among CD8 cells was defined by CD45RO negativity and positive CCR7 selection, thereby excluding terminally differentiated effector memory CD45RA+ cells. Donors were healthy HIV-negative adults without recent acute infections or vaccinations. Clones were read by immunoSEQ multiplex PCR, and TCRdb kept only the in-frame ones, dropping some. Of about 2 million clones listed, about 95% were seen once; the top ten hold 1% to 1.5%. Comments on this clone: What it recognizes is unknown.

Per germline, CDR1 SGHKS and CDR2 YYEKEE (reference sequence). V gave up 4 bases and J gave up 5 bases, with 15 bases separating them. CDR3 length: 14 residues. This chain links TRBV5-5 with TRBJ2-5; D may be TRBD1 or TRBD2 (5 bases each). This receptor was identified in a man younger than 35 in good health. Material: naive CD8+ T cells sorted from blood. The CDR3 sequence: CASSPGPPGETQYF. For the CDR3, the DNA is TGTGCCAGCAGCCCGGGACCTCCAGGGGAGACCCAGTACTTC.